This T cell receptor (beta chain) appears in the sequencing data of a study of regulatory T cells in long-lasting Graves disease. This clonotype was seen more than once but under ten times. Antigen: not known. This clone may be a read error of a much larger clone one base away. Sequencing libraries for TCR beta were prepared with iRepertoire HTBI primers and Arm-PCR of CDR3 regions. MiXCR was run by TCRdb on the multiplex PCR reads, yielding one entry per CDR3 protein. The table shows more than 450,000 distinct CDR3 sequences, with about 16% occurring only once. Documented time point: newly diagnosed GD, antithyroid drugs for less than 3 months. PBMCs were the source of the RNA used for TCR sequencing. This CDR3 region has 14 residues. Study-wide results and limits: Patients with persistent disease shared some 2,900 public clonotypes, outpacing the roughly 1,000 shared by new patients. Patients with persistent Graves' had lower TCR diversity than newly diagnosed patients.

The sample was also reused in another study, on T cells in Graves' hyperthyroidism and ophthalmopathy.

The source of this sequence is a man aged 35 to 55 with Graves disease. V and J are TRBV12-3 or TRBV12-4 and TRBJ2-1; 7 nucleotides line up with TRBD2. Sequenced here: peripheral blood mononuclear cells (PBMCs), sampled at new diagnosis, from a patient treated with antithyroid drugs. In DNA, the CDR3 is TGTGCCAGCCTCCTTGGTAGCGGGTACAATGGGCAGTTCTTC. Translated, it gives CASLLGSGYNGQFF.